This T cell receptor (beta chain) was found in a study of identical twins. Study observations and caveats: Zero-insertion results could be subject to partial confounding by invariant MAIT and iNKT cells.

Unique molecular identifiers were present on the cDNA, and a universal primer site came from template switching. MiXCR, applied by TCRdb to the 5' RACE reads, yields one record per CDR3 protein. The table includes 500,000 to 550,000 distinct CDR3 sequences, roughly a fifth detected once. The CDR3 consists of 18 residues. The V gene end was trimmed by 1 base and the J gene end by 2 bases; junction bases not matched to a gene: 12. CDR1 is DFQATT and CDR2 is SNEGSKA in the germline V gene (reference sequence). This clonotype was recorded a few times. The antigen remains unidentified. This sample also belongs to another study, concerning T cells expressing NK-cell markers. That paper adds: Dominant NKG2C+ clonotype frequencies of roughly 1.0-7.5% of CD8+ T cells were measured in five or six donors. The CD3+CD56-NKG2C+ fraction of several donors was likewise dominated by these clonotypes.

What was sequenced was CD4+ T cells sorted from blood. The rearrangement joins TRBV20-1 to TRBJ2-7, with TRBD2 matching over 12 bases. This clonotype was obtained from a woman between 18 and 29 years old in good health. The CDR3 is CSARATGTSGRRPYEQYF. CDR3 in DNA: TGCAGTGCTAGAGCGACCGGGACTAGCGGGCGAAGGCCCTACGAGCAGTACTTC.